The entry that follows covers one T cell receptor beta chain sequence. Its antigen remains unknown. This entry belongs to a study of T cells in Graves' hyperthyroidism and ophthalmopathy. Findings and caveats of the study: Also found in blood were most expanded thyroid clonotypes above 0.001.

Trimming removed 6 bases at V and 7 bases at J, with 16 bases between. Germline V gene sequence: CDR1 MDHEN, CDR2 SYDVKM. CDR3 length: 14 residues. Using RNA transcripts as the source, TCR beta CDR3 regions were amplified. In the first-round RT-PCR of the TCR CDR3, the HTBI primer set was used. Via MiXCR, TCRdb re-called the multiplex PCR reads, giving one row per CDR3 protein. The repertoire includes roughly 580,000 distinct CDR3 sequences, more than 11% of them detected once, and roughly 5.7% sits in the top ten. Patients aged 18 to 65 had newly diagnosed hyperthyroidism of under 2 months' duration. Isolation of PBMCs was performed on around 10 ml fresh peripheral blood.

The chain carries TRBV28 and TRBJ1-3; no reliable D call. Sequences were obtained from blood. The sequence was obtained from a woman in her 30s with Graves' hyperthyroidism that later progressed to Graves' ophthalmopathy. The CDR3 region has the DNA TGTGCCAGCAGCCCCCCCGGGTTCGGCAACACCATATATTTT. Protein product: CASSPPGFGNTIYF. Looking up the rest from reference TRBV28 and TRBJ1-3 gives the full variable domain: DVKVTQSSRYLVKRTGEKVFLECVQDMDHENMFWYRQDPGLGLRLIYFSYDVKMKEKGDIPEGYSVSREKKERFSLILESASTNQTSMYLCASSPPGFGNTIYFGEGSWLTVV.